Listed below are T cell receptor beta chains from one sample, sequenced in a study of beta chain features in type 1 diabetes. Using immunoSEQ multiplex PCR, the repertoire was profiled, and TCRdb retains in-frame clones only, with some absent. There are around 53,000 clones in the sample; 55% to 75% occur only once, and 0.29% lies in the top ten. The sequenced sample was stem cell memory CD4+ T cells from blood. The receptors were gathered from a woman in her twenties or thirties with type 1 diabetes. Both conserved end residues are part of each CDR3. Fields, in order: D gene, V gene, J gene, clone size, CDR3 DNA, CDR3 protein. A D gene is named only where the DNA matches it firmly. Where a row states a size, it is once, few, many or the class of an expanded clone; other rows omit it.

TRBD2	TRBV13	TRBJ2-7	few	TGTGCCAGCAGAAGACTAGCGGCGTTAACGCACGAGCAGTACTTC	CASRRLAALTHEQYF
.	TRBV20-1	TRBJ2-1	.	TGCAGTGCTACGGGGGATAGTGAGCAGTTCTTC	CSATGDSEQFF
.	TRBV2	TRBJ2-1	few	TGTGCCAGCTCAGGGTACAATGAGCAGTTCTTC	CASSGYNEQFF
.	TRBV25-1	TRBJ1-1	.	TGTGCCAGCAGTGAATTTGATCGGGGTGAAGCTTTCTTT	CASSEFDRGEAFF
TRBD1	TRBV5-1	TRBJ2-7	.	TGCGCCAGCACACCCCAACAGGGGAGCCTCCGCACCTACGAGCAGTACTTC	CASTPQQGSLRTYEQYF
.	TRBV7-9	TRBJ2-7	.	TGTGCCAGCAGCTTAGCCCTCTCCTACGAGCAGTACTTC	CASSLALSYEQYF
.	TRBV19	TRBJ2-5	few	TGTGCCAGTAGTATCAGGGGAGAGACCCAGTACTTC	CASSIRGETQYF
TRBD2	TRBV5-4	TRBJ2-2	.	TGTGCCAGCAGCTTTTCAGGGCGGGAGTGGTCCGGGGAGCTGTTTTTT	CASSFSGREWSGELFF
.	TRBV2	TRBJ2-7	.	TGTGCCAGCAGTGAACGCAGGTCCACCTACGAGCAGTACTTC	CASSERRSTYEQYF
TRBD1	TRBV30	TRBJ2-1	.	TGTGCCTGGAGTGTTCCGGGACAGGGTTCTAGGTCCTACAATGAGCAGTTCTTC	CAWSVPGQGSRSYNEQFF
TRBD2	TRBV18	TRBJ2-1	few	TGTGCCAGCTCTCCCCCTGCGGGAGGGCTAGAATACAATGAGCAGTTCTTC	CASSPPAGGLEYNEQFF
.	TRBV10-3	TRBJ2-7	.	TGTGCCATTCAATCCCGCGGGGCCTCCTACGAGCAGTACTTC	CAIQSRGASYEQYF
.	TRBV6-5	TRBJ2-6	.	TGTGCCAGCAGTTACCCGGACAGCAGCGTCCTGACTTTC	CASSYPDSSVLTF
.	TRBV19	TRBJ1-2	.	TGTGCCAGTAGTATATCCCCTGACCGGGGTGGCTACACCTTC	CASSISPDRGGYTF
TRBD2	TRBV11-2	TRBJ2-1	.	TGTGCCAGCAGCCTCCTTAGCGGGGGGACGTACAATGAGCAGTTCTTC	CASSLLSGGTYNEQFF
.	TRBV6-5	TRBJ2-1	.	TGTGCCAGCAGTTGGTCTTACAGCTCCTACAATGAGCAGTTCTTC	CASSWSYSSYNEQFF
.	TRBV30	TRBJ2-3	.	TGTGCCTGGCAGGATTACTCGAGTCCGCAGTATTTT	CAWQDYSSPQYF
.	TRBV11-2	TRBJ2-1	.	TGTGCCAGCAGCTTATTCAGTGGGAGTGCTGGTGAGCAGTTCTTC	CASSLFSGSAGEQFF
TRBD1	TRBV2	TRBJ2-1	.	TGTGCCAGCAGTGTGGACAGGAGCTCCTACAATGAGCAGTTCTTC	CASSVDRSSYNEQFF
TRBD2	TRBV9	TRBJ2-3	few	TGTGCCAGCAGCGTAGCTAGCGGGAGGTACACAGATACGCAGTATTTT	CASSVASGRYTDTQYF
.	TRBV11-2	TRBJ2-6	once	TGTGCCGGGGGGGCGGTCTCTGGGGCCAACGTCCTGACTTTC	CAGGAVSGANVLTF
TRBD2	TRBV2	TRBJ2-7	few	TGTGCCAGCAGGGGGGGGACCGACCCTAGGGAGCAGTACTTC	CASRGGTDPREQYF
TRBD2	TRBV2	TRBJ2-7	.	TGTGCCAGCAAAATATCTAGCGGAGGGGAGCAGTACTTC	CASKISSGGEQYF
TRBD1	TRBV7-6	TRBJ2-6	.	TGTGCCAGCAGCGACCCCGGGACAGGGGGGCCTGGGGCCAACGTCCTGACTTTC	CASSDPGTGGPGANVLTF
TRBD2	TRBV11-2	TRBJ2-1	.	TGTGCCAGCAGCTTAGAGCTAGCGGGGGATGAGCAGTTCTTC	CASSLELAGDEQFF
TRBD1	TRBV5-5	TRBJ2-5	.	TGTGCCAGCAGCGTCCTACAGGGGCGGTTAGAGACCCAGTACTTC	CASSVLQGRLETQYF
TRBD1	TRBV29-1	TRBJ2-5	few	TGCAGCCTGGGACAGGGGAGAGAGACCCAGTACTTC	CSLGQGRETQYF
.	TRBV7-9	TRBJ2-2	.	TGTGCCAGCAGCTTAAGGAGGGACACCGGGGAGCTGTTTTTT	CASSLRRDTGELFF
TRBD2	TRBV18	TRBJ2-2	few	TGTGCCAGCTCACTCACCGGGACTAGCGGCCCGAACACCGGGGAGCTGTTTTTT	CASSLTGTSGPNTGELFF
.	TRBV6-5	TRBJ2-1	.	TGTGCCAGCAGTTACTCGTTTGGCAGGTTTAACAATGAGCAGTTCTTC	CASSYSFGRFNNEQFF
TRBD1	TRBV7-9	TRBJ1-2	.	TGTGCCAGCAGCCCTATCTCCGGGACAGGAATGGCCACCTTC	CASSPISGTGMATF
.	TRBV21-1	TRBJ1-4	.	TGTGCCAGCCCCGAGGACAGGGTTAATGAAAAACTGTTTTTT	CASPEDRVNEKLFF
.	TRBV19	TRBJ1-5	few	TGTGCCAGCCAGGACAGAGAGAATCAGCCCCAGCATTTT	CASQDRENQPQHF
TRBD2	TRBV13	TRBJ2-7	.	TGTGCCAGCAGTTTCCTAGCGGGAGAGAACTACGAGCAGTACTTC	CASSFLAGENYEQYF
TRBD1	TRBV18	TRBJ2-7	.	TGTGCCAGCTCACCACCGGGACAGGCCCTCTTCGAGCAGTACTTC	CASSPPGQALFEQYF
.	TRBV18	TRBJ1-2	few	TGTGCCAGCTCACCGAATCAGCAGGGGAACGAAGGCTACACCTTC	CASSPNQQGNEGYTF
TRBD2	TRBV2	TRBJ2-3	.	TGTGCCAGCAGTAAGGGACTAGCGGGAGTAGATACGCAGTATTTT	CASSKGLAGVDTQYF
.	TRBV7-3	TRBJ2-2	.	TGTGCCAGCAGCTTACAGGGGAACACCGGGGAGCTGTTTTTT	CASSLQGNTGELFF
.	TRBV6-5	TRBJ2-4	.	TGTGCCAGCAGTTACTTCGACATTCAGTACTTC	CASSYFDIQYF
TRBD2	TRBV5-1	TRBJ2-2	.	TGCGCCAGCAGTAGGGGGACTAGCGGATACACCGGGGAGCTGTTTTTT	CASSRGTSGYTGELFF
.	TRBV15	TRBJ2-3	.	TGTGCCACCAGCAGAGCACAGAGCACAGATACGCAGTATTTT	CATSRAQSTDTQYF
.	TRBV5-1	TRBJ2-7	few	TGCGCCAGCAGCCGGACAGATCCTCGCGACGAGCAGTACTTC	CASSRTDPRDEQYF